The sequence of this T cell receptor (beta chain) was determined in a study of identical twins. Each cDNA held unique molecular identifiers, and template switching gave it a universal primer site. TCRdb independently ran MiXCR on the 5' RACE reads; one entry per CDR3 protein. The sample has fewer than 450,000 distinct CDR3 sequences, roughly 9% seen once; the top ten hold roughly 8.9%. The CDR3 loop spans 17 amino acids. Germline V gene lookup returns CDR1 SGHDN and CDR2 FVKESK. Trimming cost V 2 bases and J 1 base; bases outside gene matches: 7. This TCR derives from a woman in her forties or fifties in good health. The specimen sequenced was naive T cells sorted from blood. The genes are TRBV14 and TRBJ2-1; 8 positions match TRBD2. In DNA, the CDR3 is TGTGCCAGCAGCCAAATAAGGACTAGCTGGTCCTACAATGAGCAGTTCTTC. Translating gives CASSQIRTSWSYNEQFF. Complete variable domain (other parts from reference TRBV14 and TRBJ2-1): EAGVTQFPSHSVIEKGQTVTLRCDPISGHDNLYWYRRVMGKEIKFLLHFVKESKQDESGMPNNRFLAERTGGTYSTLKVQPAELEDSGVYFCASSQIRTSWSYNEQFFGPGTRLTVL.